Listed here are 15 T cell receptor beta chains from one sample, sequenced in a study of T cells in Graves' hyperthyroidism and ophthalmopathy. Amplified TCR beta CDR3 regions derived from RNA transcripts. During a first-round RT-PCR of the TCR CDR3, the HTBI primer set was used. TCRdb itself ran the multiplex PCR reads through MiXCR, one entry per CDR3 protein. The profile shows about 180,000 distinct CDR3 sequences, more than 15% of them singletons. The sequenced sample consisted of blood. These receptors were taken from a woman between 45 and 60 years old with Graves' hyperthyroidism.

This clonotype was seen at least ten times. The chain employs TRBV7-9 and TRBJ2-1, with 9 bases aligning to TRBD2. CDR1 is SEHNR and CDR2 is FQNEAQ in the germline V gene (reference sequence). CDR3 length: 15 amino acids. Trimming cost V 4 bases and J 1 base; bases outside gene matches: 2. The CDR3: CASSSGLASYNEQFF. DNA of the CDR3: TGTGCCAGCAGCTCTGGACTAGCGTCCTACAATGAGCAGTTCTTC.

The CDR3 region has the DNA TGTGCCAGCCGCCGCGCAGCGAACACCGGGGAGCTGTTTTTT. Protein product: CASRRAANTGELFF. V usage is TRBV6-4 and J usage is TRBJ2-2, with D hard to call. The CDR3 sequence is 14 residues long. Looked up from germline, CDR1 is MRHNA and CDR2 is SNTAGT. V lost 8 bases, J lost 0 bases, and 10 bases lay in between.

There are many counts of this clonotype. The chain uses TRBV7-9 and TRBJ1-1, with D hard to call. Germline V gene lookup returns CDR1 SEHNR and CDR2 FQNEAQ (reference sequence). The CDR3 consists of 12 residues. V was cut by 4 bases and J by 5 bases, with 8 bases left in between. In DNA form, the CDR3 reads TGTGCCAGCAGCTCTGGGTGGACTGAAGCTTTCTTT. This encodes CASSSGWTEAFF.

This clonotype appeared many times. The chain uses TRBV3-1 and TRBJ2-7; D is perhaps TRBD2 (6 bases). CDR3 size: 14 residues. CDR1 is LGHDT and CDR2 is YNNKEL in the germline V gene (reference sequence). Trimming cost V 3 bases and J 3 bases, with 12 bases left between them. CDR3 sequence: CASSHAGTGYEQYF. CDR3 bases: TGTGCCAGCAGCCACGCCGGGACTGGCTACGAGCAGTACTTC.

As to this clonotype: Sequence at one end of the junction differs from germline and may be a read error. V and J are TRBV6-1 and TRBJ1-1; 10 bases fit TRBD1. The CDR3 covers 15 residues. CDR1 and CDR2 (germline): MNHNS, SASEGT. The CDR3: CASSEGQGGNTEAFF. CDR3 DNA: TGTGCCAGCAGCGAAGGACAGGGGGGGAACACTGAAGCTTTCTTT.

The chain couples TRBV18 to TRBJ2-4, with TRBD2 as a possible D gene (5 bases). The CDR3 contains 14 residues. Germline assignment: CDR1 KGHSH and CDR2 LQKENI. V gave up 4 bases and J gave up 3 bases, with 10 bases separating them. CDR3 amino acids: CASSRSEVKNIQYF. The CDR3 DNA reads TGTGCCAGCTCACGATCGGAGGTCAAAAACATTCAGTACTTC.

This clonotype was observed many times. This CDR3 is CASRRDSLVGYTF. DNA for the CDR3: TGTGCCAGCAGACGGGACAGTCTTGTTGGCTACACCTTC. The rearrangement uses TRBV6-1 and TRBJ1-2; 7 nucleotides line up with TRBD1. This CDR3 region has 13 residues. The germline V gene encodes CDR1 MNHNS and CDR2 SASEGT. V was pared by 6 bases and J by 7 bases, with 8 bases of the junction left unmatched.

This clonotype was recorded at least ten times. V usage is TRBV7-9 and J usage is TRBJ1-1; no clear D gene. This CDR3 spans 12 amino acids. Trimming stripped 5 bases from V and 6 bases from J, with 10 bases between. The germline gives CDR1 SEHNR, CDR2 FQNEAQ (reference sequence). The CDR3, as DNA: TGTGCCAGCAGCCCGGGAGGGTCTGAAGCTTTCTTT. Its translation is CASSPGGSEAFF. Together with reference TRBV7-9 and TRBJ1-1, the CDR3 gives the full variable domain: DTGVSQNPRHKITKRGQNVTFRCDPISEHNRLYWYRQTLGQGPEFLTYFQNEAQLEKSRLLSDRFSAERPKGSFSTLEIQRTEQGDSAMYLCASSPGGSEAFFGQGTRLTVV.

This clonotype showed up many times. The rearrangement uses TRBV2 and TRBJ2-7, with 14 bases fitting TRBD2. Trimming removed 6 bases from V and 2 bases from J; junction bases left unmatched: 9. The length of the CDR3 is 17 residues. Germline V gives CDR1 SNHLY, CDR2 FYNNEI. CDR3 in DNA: TGTGCCAGCAGCGCATCTCAGGGACTAGCGGGAGCCTACGAGCAGTACTTC. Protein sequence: CASSASQGLAGAYEQYF.

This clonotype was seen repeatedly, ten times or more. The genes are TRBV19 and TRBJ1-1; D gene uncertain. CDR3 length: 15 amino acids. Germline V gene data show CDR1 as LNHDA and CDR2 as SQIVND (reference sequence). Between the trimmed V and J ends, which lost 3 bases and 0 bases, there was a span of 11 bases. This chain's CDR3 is CASSIGREMNTEAFF. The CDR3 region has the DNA TGTGCCAGTAGTATCGGACGGGAGATGAACACTGAAGCTTTCTTT.

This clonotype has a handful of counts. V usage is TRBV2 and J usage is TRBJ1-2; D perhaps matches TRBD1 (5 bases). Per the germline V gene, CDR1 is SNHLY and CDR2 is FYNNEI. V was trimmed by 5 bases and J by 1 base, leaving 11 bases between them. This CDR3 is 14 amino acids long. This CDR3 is CASSHQGLNYGYTF. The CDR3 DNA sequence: TGTGCCAGCAGTCACCAGGGTCTTAACTATGGCTACACCTTC. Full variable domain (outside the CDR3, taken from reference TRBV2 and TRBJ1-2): EPEVTQTPSHQVTQMGQEVILRCVPISNHLYFYWYRQILGQKVEFLVSFYNNEISEKSEIFDDQFSVERPDGSNFTLKIRSTKLEDSAMYFCASSHQGLNYGYTFGSGTRLTVV.

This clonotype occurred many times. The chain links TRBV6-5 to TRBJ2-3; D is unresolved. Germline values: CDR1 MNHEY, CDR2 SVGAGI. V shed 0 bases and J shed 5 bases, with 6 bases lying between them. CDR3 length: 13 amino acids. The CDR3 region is CASSYSPKDTQYF. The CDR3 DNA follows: TGTGCCAGCAGTTACTCTCCGAAAGATACGCAGTATTTT.

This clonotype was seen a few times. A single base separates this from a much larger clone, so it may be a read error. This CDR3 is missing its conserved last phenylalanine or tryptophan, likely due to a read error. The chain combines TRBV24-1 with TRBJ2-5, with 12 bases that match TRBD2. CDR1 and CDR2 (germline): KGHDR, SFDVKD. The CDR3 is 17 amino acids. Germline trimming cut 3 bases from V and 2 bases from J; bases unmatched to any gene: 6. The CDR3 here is CATSDPRTSGEQETQYL. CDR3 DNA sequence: TGTGCCACCAGTGATCCCCGGACTAGCGGGGAACAAGAGACCCAGTACCTC.

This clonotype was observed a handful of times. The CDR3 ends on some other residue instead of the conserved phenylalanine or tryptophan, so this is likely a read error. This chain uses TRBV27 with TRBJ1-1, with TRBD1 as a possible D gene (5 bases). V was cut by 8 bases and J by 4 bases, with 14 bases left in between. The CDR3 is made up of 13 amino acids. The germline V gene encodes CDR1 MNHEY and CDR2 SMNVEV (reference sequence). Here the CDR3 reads CASSLGQRTEAFL. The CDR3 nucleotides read TGTGCCAGCTCCTTGGGGCAGCGCACTGAAGCTTTCCTT.

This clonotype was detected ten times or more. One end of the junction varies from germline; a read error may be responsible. CDR3 sequence: CASSLGQGSRYF. CDR3 nucleotides: TGCGCCAGCAGCTTAGGACAGGGGAGCCGGTATTTT. This chain links TRBV5-1 with TRBJ2-2, with 9 positions matching TRBD1. The V gene's germline CDR1 is SGHRS and CDR2 YFSETQ. The CDR3 loop spans 12 amino acids.